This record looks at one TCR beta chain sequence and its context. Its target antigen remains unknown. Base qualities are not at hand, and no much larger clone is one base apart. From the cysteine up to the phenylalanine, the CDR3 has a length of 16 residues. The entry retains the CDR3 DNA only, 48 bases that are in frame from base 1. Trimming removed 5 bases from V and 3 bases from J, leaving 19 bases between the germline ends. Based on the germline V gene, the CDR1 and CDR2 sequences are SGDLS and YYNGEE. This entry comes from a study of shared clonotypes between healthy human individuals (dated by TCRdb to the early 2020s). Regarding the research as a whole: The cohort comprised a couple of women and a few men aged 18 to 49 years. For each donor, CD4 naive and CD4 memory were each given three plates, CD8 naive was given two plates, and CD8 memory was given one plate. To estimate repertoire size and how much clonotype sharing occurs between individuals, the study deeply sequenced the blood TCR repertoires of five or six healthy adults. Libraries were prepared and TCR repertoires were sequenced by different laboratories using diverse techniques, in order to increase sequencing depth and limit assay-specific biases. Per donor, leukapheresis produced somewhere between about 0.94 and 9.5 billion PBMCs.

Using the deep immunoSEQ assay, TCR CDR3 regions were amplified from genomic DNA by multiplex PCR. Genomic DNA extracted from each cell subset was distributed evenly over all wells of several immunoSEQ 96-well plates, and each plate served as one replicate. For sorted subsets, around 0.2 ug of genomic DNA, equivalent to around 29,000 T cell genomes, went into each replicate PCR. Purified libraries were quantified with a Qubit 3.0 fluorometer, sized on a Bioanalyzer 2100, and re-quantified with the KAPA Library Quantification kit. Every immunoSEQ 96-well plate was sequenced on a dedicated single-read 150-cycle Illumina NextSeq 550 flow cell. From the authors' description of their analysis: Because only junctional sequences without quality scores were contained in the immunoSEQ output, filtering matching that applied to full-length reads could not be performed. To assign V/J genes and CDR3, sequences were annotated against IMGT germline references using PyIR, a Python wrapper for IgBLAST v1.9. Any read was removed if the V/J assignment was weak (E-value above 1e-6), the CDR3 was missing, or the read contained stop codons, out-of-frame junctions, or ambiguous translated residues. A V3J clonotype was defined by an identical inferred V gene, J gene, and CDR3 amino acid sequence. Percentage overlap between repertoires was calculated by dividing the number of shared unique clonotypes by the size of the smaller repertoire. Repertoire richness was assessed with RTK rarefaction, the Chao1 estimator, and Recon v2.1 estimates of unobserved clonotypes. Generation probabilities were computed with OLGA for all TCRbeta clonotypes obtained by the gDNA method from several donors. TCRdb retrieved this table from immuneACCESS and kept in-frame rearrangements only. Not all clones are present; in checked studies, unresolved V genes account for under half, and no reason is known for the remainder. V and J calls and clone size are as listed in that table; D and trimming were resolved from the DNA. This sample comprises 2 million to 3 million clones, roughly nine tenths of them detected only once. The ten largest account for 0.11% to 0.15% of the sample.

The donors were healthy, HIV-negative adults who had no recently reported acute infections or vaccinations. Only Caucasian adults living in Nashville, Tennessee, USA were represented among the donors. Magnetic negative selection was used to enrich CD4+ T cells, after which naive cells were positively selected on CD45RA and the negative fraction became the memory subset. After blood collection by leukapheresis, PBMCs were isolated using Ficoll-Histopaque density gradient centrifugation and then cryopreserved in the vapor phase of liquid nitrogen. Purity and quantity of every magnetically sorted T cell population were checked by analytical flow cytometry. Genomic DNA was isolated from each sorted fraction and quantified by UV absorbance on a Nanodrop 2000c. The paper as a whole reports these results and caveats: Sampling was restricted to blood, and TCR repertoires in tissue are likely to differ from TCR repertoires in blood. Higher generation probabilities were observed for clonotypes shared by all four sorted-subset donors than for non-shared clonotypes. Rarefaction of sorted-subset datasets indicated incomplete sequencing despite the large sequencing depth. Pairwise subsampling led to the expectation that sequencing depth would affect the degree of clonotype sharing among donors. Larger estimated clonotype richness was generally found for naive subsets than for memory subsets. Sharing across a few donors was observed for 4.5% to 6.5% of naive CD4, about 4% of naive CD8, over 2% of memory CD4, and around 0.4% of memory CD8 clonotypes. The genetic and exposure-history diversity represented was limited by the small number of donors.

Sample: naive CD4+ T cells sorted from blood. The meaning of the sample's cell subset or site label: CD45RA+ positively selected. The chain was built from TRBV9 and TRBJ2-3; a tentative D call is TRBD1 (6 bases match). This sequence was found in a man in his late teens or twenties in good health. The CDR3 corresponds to CASSLTTGALTDTQYF. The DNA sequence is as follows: TGTGCCAGCAGTTTAACGACAGGAGCACTTACAGATACGCAGTATTTT.